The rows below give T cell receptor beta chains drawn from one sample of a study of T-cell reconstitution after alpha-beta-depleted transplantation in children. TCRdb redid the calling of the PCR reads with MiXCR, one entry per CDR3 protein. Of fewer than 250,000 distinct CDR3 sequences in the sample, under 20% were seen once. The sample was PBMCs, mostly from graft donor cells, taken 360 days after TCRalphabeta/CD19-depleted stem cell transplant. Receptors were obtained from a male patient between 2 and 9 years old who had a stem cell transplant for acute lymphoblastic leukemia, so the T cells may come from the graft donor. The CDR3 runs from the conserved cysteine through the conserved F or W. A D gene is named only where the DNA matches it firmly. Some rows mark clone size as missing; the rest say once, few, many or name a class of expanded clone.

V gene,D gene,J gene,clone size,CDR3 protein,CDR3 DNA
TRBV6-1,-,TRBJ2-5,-,CATRERQDGTQYF,TGTGCCACCAGGGAGCGCCAAGATGGGACCCAGTACTTC
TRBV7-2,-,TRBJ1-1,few,CASSLTRGHTEAFF,TGTGCCAGCAGCTTAACCAGGGGTCACACTGAAGCTTTCTTT
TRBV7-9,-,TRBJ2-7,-,CASSNRAREQYF,TGTGCCAGCAGTAACAGGGCACGGGAGCAGTACTTC
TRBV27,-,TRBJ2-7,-,CARAIGDYEQYF,TGTGCCAGGGCTATTGGGGACTACGAGCAGTACTTC
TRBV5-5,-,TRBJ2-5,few,CASTRHAQETQYF,TGTGCCAGCACCCGCCACGCGCAAGAGACCCAGTACTTC
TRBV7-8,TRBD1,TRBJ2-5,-,CASSNERGTGDETQYF,TGTGCCAGCAGTAACGAGCGTGGGACAGGGGACGAGACCCAGTACTTC
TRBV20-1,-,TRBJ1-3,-,CSARYREISGNTIYF,TGCAGTGCTAGATATCGGGAAATCTCTGGAAACACCATATATTTT
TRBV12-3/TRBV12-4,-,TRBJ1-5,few,CASSPHARVGQPQHF,TGTGCCAGCAGTCCCCATGCCAGGGTAGGTCAGCCCCAGCATTTT
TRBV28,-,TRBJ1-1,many,CASSLRGTEAFF,TGTGCCAGCAGTTTACGGGGGACTGAAGCTTTCTTT
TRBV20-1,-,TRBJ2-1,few,CSASGSGTYNEQFF,TGCAGTGCTAGCGGGTCGGGAACCTACAATGAGCAGTTCTTC
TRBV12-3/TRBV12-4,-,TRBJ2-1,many,CASSKQGLRPTNEQFF,TGTGCCAGCAGTAAACAGGGACTTCGGCCAACCAATGAGCAGTTCTTC
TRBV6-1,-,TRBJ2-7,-,CASNGPFTLYEQYF,TGTGCCAGCAATGGCCCGTTCACCCTATACGAGCAGTACTTC
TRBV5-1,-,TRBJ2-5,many,CASSLEQRTQETQYF,TGCGCCAGCAGCTTGGAACAACGGACCCAAGAGACCCAGTACTTC
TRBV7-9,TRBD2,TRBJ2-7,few,CASSFAAGGSEQYF,TGTGCCAGCAGCTTCGCCGCGGGGGGTTCCGAGCAGTACTTC
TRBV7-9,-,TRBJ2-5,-,CASSRTEIQETQYF,TGTGCCAGCAGCAGAACAGAGATACAAGAGACCCAGTACTTC
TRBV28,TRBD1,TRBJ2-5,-,CASSFLPGTGEETQYF,TGTGCCAGCAGTTTCCTCCCCGGGACAGGGGAAGAGACCCAGTACTTC
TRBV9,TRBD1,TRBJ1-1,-,CASSVAGTGTNTEAFF,TGTGCCAGCAGCGTAGCCGGGACAGGGACGAACACTGAAGCTTTCTTT
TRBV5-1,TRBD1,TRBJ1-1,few,CASRMDRGATEAFF,TGCGCCAGCCGCATGGACAGGGGAGCCACTGAAGCTTTCTTT
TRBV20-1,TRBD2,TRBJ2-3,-,CSATDQVGGETDTQYF,TGCAGTGCTACCGACCAGGTCGGGGGGGAGACAGATACGCAGTATTTT
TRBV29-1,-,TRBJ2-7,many,CSVVSGLDGSYEQYF,TGCAGCGTTGTCTCTGGTTTGGACGGATCCTACGAGCAGTACTTC
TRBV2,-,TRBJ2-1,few,CARKTGYNEQFF,TGTGCCAGAAAGACAGGCTACAATGAGCAGTTCTTC
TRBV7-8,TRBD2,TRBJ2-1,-,CASSRRGGRFNEQFF,TGTGCCAGCAGCAGGCGGGGGGGCCGTTTTAATGAGCAGTTCTTC
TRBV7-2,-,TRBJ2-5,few,CASSSPGLGGETQYF,TGTGCCAGCAGCTCTCCGGGACTAGGGGGCGAGACCCAGTACTTC
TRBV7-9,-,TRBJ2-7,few,CASSLREFYEQYF,TGTGCCAGCAGCTTGCGAGAGTTCTACGAGCAGTACTTC
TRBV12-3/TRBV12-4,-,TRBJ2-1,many,CASSLASYNEQFF,TGTGCCAGCAGTTTAGCCTCCTACAATGAGCAGTTCTTC
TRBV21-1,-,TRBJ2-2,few,CASSYQRGEEGTGELFF,TGTGCCAGCAGCTATCAAAGGGGGGAGGAGGGCACCGGGGAGCTGTTTTTT
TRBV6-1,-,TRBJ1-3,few,CASRRTEAGNTIYF,TGTGCCAGCAGACGGACAGAGGCTGGAAACACCATATATTTT
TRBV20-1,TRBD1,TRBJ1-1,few,CSARNDRANTEAFF,TGCAGTGCTAGAAATGACAGGGCGAACACTGAAGCTTTCTTT
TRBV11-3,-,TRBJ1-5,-,CASSNGLGQPQHF,TGTGCCAGCAGCAACGGGTTGGGTCAGCCCCAGCATTTT